Following are 31 T cell receptor beta chains from one sample sequenced in a study of blood T cell repertoires in COVID-19. TCRdb's table, derived via immunoSEQ multiplex PCR, lists solely in-frame clones and lacks some. The data show 120,000 to 150,000 clones, 85% seen once. The sample comprised peripheral blood. The receptors stem from a woman aged 40 to 55 with active or convalescent COVID-19.

This clone has just a few counts. The chain employs TRBV5-8 and TRBJ2-5; TRBD1 is a possible D gene (6 bases). Deletions cut 4 bases from V and 4 bases from J, with 11 bases between. The V gene's germline CDR1 is SGHTS and CDR2 YDEGEE. The CDR3 is 13 residues long. The DNA for the CDR3 is TGTGCCAGCAGCGAACAGGGTGGAGAGACCCAGTACTTC. This translates into CASSEQGGETQYF.

The chain has TRBV28 and TRBJ1-2; tentative D call: TRBD1 (6 bases). Germline loops: CDR1 MDHEN, CDR2 SYDVKM. The CDR3 contains 17 residues. Trimming took 2 bases from V and 0 from J, leaving 16 bases between them. CDR3 protein: CASSLPGTEGANYGYTF. In DNA, the CDR3 is TGTGCCAGCAGTTTACCCGGGACCGAGGGGGCTAACTATGGCTACACCTTC.

The rearrangement joins TRBV18 to TRBJ1-1; TRBD1 matches 7 bases. Germline CDR1 KGHSH, CDR2 LQKENI. Trimming cost V 3 bases and J 1 base; bases outside gene matches: 11. The CDR3 is 17 amino acids. The CDR3 bases are TGTGCCAGCTCACCGATGCTCGGAGAGGGGGCGAACACTGAAGCTTTCTTT. It encodes CASSPMLGEGANTEAFF.

The genes are TRBV27 and TRBJ1-6; D remains ambiguous. The germline V and J ends were trimmed by 3 bases and 10 bases, with 16 bases remaining between them. The germline V gene encodes CDR1 MNHEY and CDR2 SMNVEV (reference sequence). This CDR3 contains 15 residues. CDR3 residues: CASSLGPGLRSPLHF. CDR3 bases: TGTGCCAGCAGTTTGGGTCCGGGGTTAAGGTCACCCCTCCACTTT.

The chain joins TRBV29-1 to TRBJ2-7; perhaps TRBD2 as D (6 bases). The CDR3 consists of 11 residues. V lost 4 bases and J 6 bases, leaving 10 bases between the germline ends. Germline CDR1 reads SQVTM; CDR2 reads ANQGSEA. The CDR3 reads CSVGGVREQYF. For the CDR3, the DNA is TGCAGCGTTGGCGGGGTTCGCGAGCAGTACTTC.

V and J are TRBV27 and TRBJ2-3, with D perhaps TRBD2 (5 bases). The CDR3 runs to 14 residues. Germline CDR1 and CDR2: MNHEY and SMNVEV (reference sequence). The V end lost 0 bases, the J end lost 4 bases, and 8 bases lay between the germline ends. CDR3 DNA sequence: TGTGCCAGCAGTTTATCCGTAGCGTCAGATACGCAGTATTTT. This codes for CASSLSVASDTQYF.

The gene calls are TRBV4-1 and TRBJ1-2, with 7 bases fitting TRBD1. With 4 bases clipped from V and 3 bases from J, the junction kept 8 bases outside the gene matches. CDR3 length: 15 residues. The germline gives CDR1 MGHRA, CDR2 YSYEKL. CDR3: CASSPRQGRDYGYTF. Written as DNA, the CDR3 is TGCGCCAGCAGCCCACGACAGGGTAGGGACTATGGCTACACCTTC.

The V and J genes are TRBV24-1 and TRBJ2-7; D perhaps matches TRBD2 (5 bases). V was clipped by 3 bases and J by 5 bases, with 19 bases between them. CDR3 size: 16 residues. Germline V gene data show CDR1 as KGHDR and CDR2 as SFDVKD. CDR3 sequence: CATSDPSEGSSHEQYF. The CDR3 region has the DNA TGTGCCACCAGTGATCCGAGTGAGGGTTCGAGCCACGAGCAGTACTTC.

This chain joins TRBV9 and TRBJ2-2; the D gene is possibly TRBD2 (6 bases). Looked up from germline, CDR1 is SGDLS and CDR2 is YYNGEE. This CDR3 is 14 amino acids long. The V end lost 3 bases, the J end lost 9 bases, and 15 bases lay between the germline ends. CDR3 in DNA: TGTGCCAGCAGCGCGGACTATCCTCTGAGGGAGCTGTTTTTT. Protein: CASSADYPLRELFF. The full variable domain, with the rest looked up from reference TRBV9 and TRBJ2-2, is DSGVTQTPKHLITATGQRVTLRCSPRSGDLSVYWYQQSLDQGLQFLIQYYNGEERAKGNILERFSAQQFPDLHSELNLSSLELGDSALYFCASSADYPLRELFFGEGSRLTVL.

This sequence joins TRBV5-6 and TRBJ1-2; TRBD1 aligns across 8 bases. The CDR3 has 14 amino acids. The ends lost 2 bases at V and 7 bases at J; junction bases unmatched: 7. Germline V gene sequence: CDR1 SGHDT, CDR2 YYEEEE. CDR3 sequence reads: CASSFGQGWIGYTF. DNA of the CDR3: TGTGCCAGCAGCTTTGGACAGGGTTGGATTGGCTACACCTTC.

This clone has only one observation. The J gene is TRBJ1-1, the V gene TRBV5-1; 8 bases fit TRBD1. Germline CDR1 is SGHRS and CDR2 is YFSETQ. V lost 4 bases and J lost 5; bases outside the gene matches: 13. CDR3 length: 16 amino acids. The CDR3 loop is CASSGQGASSRTEAFF. The CDR3 DNA is TGCGCCAGCAGCGGGCAGGGGGCCTCGAGTCGGACTGAAGCTTTCTTT.

V usage is TRBV5-4 and J usage is TRBJ1-2; 9 positions agree with TRBD1. This CDR3 spans 17 amino acids. V lost 2 bases to trimming and J lost 0 bases; unmatched junction nucleotides: 8. Germline V lookup: CDR1 SGHNT, CDR2 YYREEE (reference sequence). The CDR3 loop reads CASSFPDRGEANYGYTF. The CDR3 coding sequence is TGTGCCAGCAGCTTCCCGGACAGGGGAGAAGCTAACTATGGCTACACCTTC.

The V call is TRBV29-1, the J call TRBJ2-2, with D perhaps TRBD2 (5 bases). V lost 7 bases and J 2 bases, leaving 11 bases between the germline ends. CDR3 length: 13 amino acids. The germline V gene encodes CDR1 SQVTM and CDR2 ANQGSEA. CDR3 DNA: TGCAGCGGAGGACTTGCAAACACCGGGGAGCTGTTTTTT. As protein: CSGGLANTGELFF.

The chain has TRBV10-1 and TRBJ2-1; D possibly corresponds to TRBD1 (6 bases). The CDR3 length is 14 residues. Germline V gene lookup returns CDR1 WNHNN and CDR2 SYGVQD (reference sequence). With 6 bases removed from V and 9 bases from J, the gap between germline ends came to 18 bases. CDR3 DNA: TGCGCCAGCAGCAGGGGCGCCGGTAAGGTTGAGCAGTTCTTC. Translation gives CASSRGAGKVEQFF.

The chain recombines TRBV28 with TRBJ2-7; a weak D match, TRBD2 (5 bases). CDR3 size: 14 residues. Germline CDR1 and CDR2: MDHEN and SYDVKM. V lost 6 bases and J 2 bases, leaving 14 bases between the germline ends. The CDR3 loop is CASSRYPGTYEQYF. The CDR3 nucleotides are TGTGCCAGCAGCAGATACCCGGGGACCTACGAGCAGTACTTC.

This sequence joins TRBV3-1 (or the pseudogene TRBV3-2) and TRBJ1-2; D uncertain. Trimming left V 2 bases short and J 0 bases short, with 7 bases between. The CDR3 loop spans 14 amino acids. The germline V gene encodes CDR1 LGHDT and CDR2 YNNKEL (reference sequence). In nucleotides, the CDR3 is TGTGCCAGCAGCCAATTGTTCGCTAACTATGGCTACACCTTC. This encodes CASSQLFANYGYTF.

The CDR3 spells CASSALGQGPREQYF. The CDR3 nucleotides read TGTGCCAGCAGTGCCCTGGGACAGGGGCCGAGAGAGCAGTACTTC. This chain connects TRBV2 to TRBJ2-7; TRBD1 agrees at 10 bases. CDR3 length equals 15 residues. The junction had 10 bases not matched to a gene; V was cut back by 4 bases and J by 7 bases. The germline V gene encodes CDR1 SNHLY and CDR2 FYNNEI.

The J gene is TRBJ1-6, the V gene TRBV28; D gene ambiguous. The CDR3 length is 14 residues. CDR1 MDHEN and CDR2 SYDVKM come from the germline V gene. Trimming removed 7 bases at V and 5 bases at J, with 12 bases between. CDR3 nucleotide sequence: TGTGCCAGCACGTCTAACGTCCATAATTCACCCCTCCACTTT. It yields the protein CASTSNVHNSPLHF.

The rearrangement uses TRBV6-5 and TRBJ2-5, with D unresolved. V was clipped by 3 bases and J by 5 bases, with 10 bases between them. The V gene's germline CDR1 is MNHEY and CDR2 SVGAGI. The CDR3 totals 13 residues. CDR3 DNA sequence: TGTGCCAGCAGTTATCCCAGATGGGAGACCCAGTACTTC. Its translation is CASSYPRWETQYF.

The sample holds one count of this clone. The genes are TRBV2 and TRBJ1-4; D possibly corresponds to TRBD1 (6 bases). The CDR3 runs 15 residues. The germline V gene encodes CDR1 SNHLY and CDR2 FYNNEI. Trimming left V 3 bases short and J 5 bases short, with 13 bases between. The chain's CDR3 is CASSEIDRSNEKLFF. DNA for the CDR3: TGTGCCAGCAGTGAGATCGACAGGTCCAATGAAAAACTGTTTTTT.

This clone was observed a few times. The chain has TRBV4-1 and TRBJ2-1; D perhaps matches TRBD2 (7 bases). The V gene lost 10 bases and the J gene lost 7 bases, with 20 bases spanning the gap. The germline V gene encodes CDR1 MGHRA and CDR2 YSYEKL. This CDR3 spans 14 amino acids. CDR3 DNA sequence: TGCGCCACCAGACGGGGGGCGGCGGATAATGAGCAGTTCTTC. This codes for CATRRGAADNEQFF.

The rearrangement links TRBV7-8 to TRBJ1-4, with 8 bases aligning to TRBD1. CDR1 SGHVS and CDR2 FQNEAQ come from the germline V gene. The V gene end was trimmed by 3 bases and the J gene end by 7 bases; junction bases not matched to a gene: 7. CDR3 size: 15 residues. CDR3 sequence: CASSFSGGGGEKLFF. CDR3 nucleotide sequence: TGTGCCAGCAGCTTCTCAGGGGGCGGAGGTGAAAAACTGTTTTTT.

This chain uses TRBV5-5 with TRBJ1-2; 8 bases align to TRBD1. J was trimmed by 3 bases and V by 4 bases; bases with no gene match: 8. The CDR3 runs 15 residues. The germline CDR1 and CDR2 sequences are SGHKS and YYEKEE (reference sequence). In DNA form, the CDR3 reads TGTGCCAGCAGCGCCGAGACAGGGGCCTACTATGGCTACACCTTC. Translated, it gives CASSAETGAYYGYTF.

This clone was observed once. The chain uses TRBV6-5 and TRBJ1-2; maybe TRBD1 (5 bases). CDR1 and CDR2 from the germline V gene are MNHEY and SVGAGI. This CDR3 spans 16 amino acids. Trimming took 4 bases from V and 4 from J, leaving 19 bases between them. In nucleotides, the CDR3 is TGTGCCAGCAGTTCCCCTTTCCAGCAGGGCGGCTATGGCTACACCTTC. It specifies CASSSPFQQGGYGYTF.

The chain joins TRBV18 to TRBJ2-7; weak D call: TRBD2 (6 bases). The CDR3 has 18 amino acids. CDR1 is KGHSH and CDR2 is LQKENI in the germline V gene. The V and J ends lost 3 bases and 1 base respectively, with 22 bases between them. In DNA form, the CDR3 reads TGTGCCAGCTCACCCCTTCCCGGTGGCCTGGGGAGGTCCTACGAGCAGTACTTC. This sequence encodes CASSPLPGGLGRSYEQYF.

The J gene is TRBJ2-7, the V gene TRBV2; D perhaps matches TRBD2 (6 bases). The CDR3 covers 16 residues. V lost 0 bases to trimming and J lost 1 base, with 13 bases between them. Per the germline V gene, CDR1 is SNHLY and CDR2 is FYNNEI. CDR3 coding DNA: TGTGCCAGCAGTGAAGCGCTTACGGGAGTTTCCTACGAGCAGTACTTC. The encoded protein is CASSEALTGVSYEQYF. Looking up the rest from reference TRBV2 and TRBJ2-7 gives the full variable domain: EPEVTQTPSHQVTQMGQEVILRCVPISNHLYFYWYRQILGQKVEFLVSFYNNEISEKSEIFDDQFSVERPDGSNFTLKIRSTKLEDSAMYFCASSEALTGVSYEQYFGPGTRLTVT.

This chain joins TRBV7-6 and TRBJ1-1, with 11 nucleotides matching TRBD1. CDR1 and CDR2 from the germline V gene are SGHVS and FNYEAQ. This CDR3 is built from 16 residues. The V gene end was trimmed by 5 bases and the J gene end by 5 bases; junction bases not matched to a gene: 10. The CDR3 DNA reads TGTGCCAGCAGCCCCAGGCCGGGGACAGGGGGGACTGAAGCTTTCTTT. As protein: CASSPRPGTGGTEAFF.

In this sample, this clone turned up once. Other DNA sequences in this sample translate to the same CDR3. The chain recombines TRBV12-3 or TRBV12-4 with TRBJ1-1; D is possibly TRBD1 (5 bases). The CDR3 has 13 amino acids. Trimming pared 2 bases from V and 1 base from J, leaving 5 bases between. CDR3 nucleotide sequence: TGTGCCAGCAGTTTACAGGGGAACACTGAAGCTTTCTTT. This encodes CASSLQGNTEAFF.

The sample holds many counts of this clone. The chain uses TRBV29-1 and TRBJ1-5; D is undetermined. Looked up from germline, CDR1 is SQVTM and CDR2 is ANQGSEA. The CDR3 contains 14 residues. V was shortened by 8 bases and J by 0 bases, with 14 bases between the two germline ends. The CDR3 coding sequence is TGCAGCTTTCGCGGGGTGGATAGCAATCAGCCCCAGCATTTT. The encoded protein is CSFRGVDSNQPQHF.

This clone was detected a few times. The V call is TRBV5-6, the J call TRBJ1-2, with D perhaps matching TRBD1 (5 bases). V lost 3 bases and J 3 bases, leaving 18 bases between the germline ends. The CDR3 has 16 amino acids. Germline V gives CDR1 SGHDT, CDR2 YYEEEE. Written as DNA, the CDR3 is TGTGCCAGCAGCTCCCCTTGGGGGGAAGGGTACTATGGCTACACCTTC. This codes for CASSSPWGEGYYGYTF.

The V gene is TRBV27, the J gene TRBJ2-7; a weak D match, TRBD2 (7 bases). CDR3 length: 17 amino acids. Germline V lookup: CDR1 MNHEY, CDR2 SMNVEV (reference sequence). V was clipped by 8 bases and J by 2 bases, with 25 bases between them. The DNA for the CDR3 is TGTGCCAGCCGAGCGGTTGGGGGGGCAGGTGGGACCTACGAGCAGTACTTC. Protein: CASRAVGGAGGTYEQYF.